The 21 T cell receptor beta chains given below trace back to one sample, sequenced in a study of blood T cell repertoires in COVID-19. The data were produced by immunoSEQ multiplex PCR, yet TCRdb's version contains in-frame clones alone and is incomplete. The data show approximately 200,000 clones, around 90% seen once. The sample comprised peripheral blood. Receptors originate from a man aged 18 to 35 with active or convalescent COVID-19.

The chain joins TRBV10-3 to TRBJ1-2, with TRBD1 matching 8 bases. J lost 7 bases, V lost 8 bases, and 12 bases had no gene match. Germline loops: CDR1 ENHRY, CDR2 SYGVKD. This CDR3 contains 14 residues. The CDR3 sequence is CAIGGLTGVPGYTF. The CDR3 region has the DNA TGTGCCATCGGGGGCTTGACAGGGGTTCCTGGCTACACCTTC.

This chain connects TRBV7-9 to TRBJ1-4, with 10 bases lining up with TRBD1. This CDR3 has 14 amino acids. CDR1 SEHNR and CDR2 FQNEAQ come from the germline V gene (reference sequence). Losses at the gene ends were 1 base for V and 7 bases for J; bases not matched to a gene: 0. The CDR3 sequence: CASSLGQGAEKLFF. CDR3 nucleotides: TGTGCCAGCAGCTTAGGACAGGGGGCTGAAAAACTGTTTTTT.

Points on this clone: An end of the junction does not agree with germline; a read error may underlie this. The chain combines TRBV6-5 with TRBJ1-2, with TRBD1 matching over 8 bases. Germline V lookup: CDR1 MNHEY, CDR2 SVGAGI. This CDR3 has 15 residues. Written as DNA, the CDR3 is TGTGCCAGCAGTGACTCCAGGGGGCTGGGCTATGGCTACACCTTC. Protein: CASSDSRGLGYGYTF.

V usage is TRBV30 and J usage is TRBJ2-3; 7 nucleotides line up with TRBD2. The CDR3 sequence is 14 residues long. Germline V gene lookup returns CDR1 GTSNPN and CDR2 SVGIG (reference sequence). The trim removed 2 bases at V and 2 bases at J, leaving 4 bases unmatched. This CDR3 reads CAWSRLADTDTQYF. Written as DNA, the CDR3 is TGTGCCTGGAGTCGACTAGCAGACACAGATACGCAGTATTTT.

The chain links TRBV7-2 to TRBJ2-7; D is perhaps TRBD2 (6 bases). Germline V gene lookup returns CDR1 SGHTA and CDR2 FQGNSA. The ends were cut back, 5 bases at V and 7 bases at J, with 12 bases in the middle. There are 12 residues in the CDR3. DNA of the CDR3: TGTGCCAGCAGCGTCGTTAGCGGTGAGCAGTACTTC. Translating gives CASSVVSGEQYF. The whole variable domain, filled in from reference TRBV7-2 and TRBJ2-7, reads GAGVSQSPSNKVTEKGKDVELRCDPISGHTALYWYRQSLGQGLEFLIYFQGNSAPDKSGLPSDRFSAERTGGSVSTLTIQRTQQEDSAVYLCASSVVSGEQYFGPGTRLTVT.

This chain connects TRBV2 to TRBJ1-1, with TRBD1 matching 7 bases. Germline CDR1 is SNHLY and CDR2 is FYNNEI. The CDR3 consists of 17 residues. V lost 3 bases, J lost 5 bases, and 15 bases stayed unmatched. The CDR3 bases are TGTGCCAGCAGTGATGGGGTAGAGGACAGGTTTCGGACTGAAGCTTTCTTT. This codes for CASSDGVEDRFRTEAFF.

The chain couples TRBV6-5 to TRBJ2-5; 9 bases are a match to TRBD1. The V gene's germline CDR1 is MNHEY and CDR2 SVGAGI. The CDR3 extends over 16 amino acids. The V and J ends lost 0 bases and 5 bases, in that order; junction bases with no gene match: 7. CDR3 sequence reads: CASSYSGQGLGETQYF. The CDR3 DNA sequence: TGTGCCAGCAGTTACTCGGGACAGGGCTTAGGGGAGACCCAGTACTTC.

V is TRBV6-5 and J is TRBJ2-7, with 8 bases fitting TRBD2. The germline V gene encodes CDR1 MNHEY and CDR2 SVGAGI. The CDR3 is made up of 16 amino acids. Trimming at V came to 0 bases and at J to 1 base, leaving 5 bases not matched to a gene. CDR3 nucleotides: TGTGCCAGCAGTTACTCGATACTAGCGGAATCCTACGAGCAGTACTTC. Its translation: CASSYSILAESYEQYF.

This clone was detected a few times. The J gene is TRBJ1-2, the V gene TRBV7-8; unclear D gene. There are 14 residues in the CDR3. V was pared by 0 bases and J by 8 bases, with 13 bases between. CDR1 and CDR2 from the germline V gene are SGHVS and FQNEAQ. The CDR3 DNA follows: TGTGCCAGCAGCTTAGCATCCGGGTCGGAGGGCTACACCTTC. This codes for CASSLASGSEGYTF. Supplemented by reference TRBV7-8 and TRBJ1-2, the full variable domain reads GAGVSQSPRYKVAKRGQDVALRCDPISGHVSLFWYQQALGQGPEFLTYFQNEAQLDKSGLPSDRFFAERPEGSVSTLKIQRTQQEDSAVYLCASSLASGSEGYTFGSGTRLTVV.

The chain employs TRBV11-3 and TRBJ2-1; a weak D match, TRBD1 (5 bases). This CDR3 comprises 14 residues. Germline V CDR1 and CDR2: SGHNT, YENEEA. The V gene lost 2 bases and the J gene lost 4 bases, with 9 bases spanning the gap. CDR3 in DNA: TGTGCCAGCAGCTTAACCCGGACATACAATGAGCAGTTCTTC. This encodes CASSLTRTYNEQFF.

V and J are TRBV5-1 and TRBJ1-5, with D maybe TRBD1 (6 bases). Trimming stripped 4 bases from V and 0 bases from J, with 14 bases between. The germline V gene encodes CDR1 SGHRS and CDR2 YFSETQ. This CDR3 region has 16 residues. CDR3 coding DNA: TGCGCCAGCAGCCCGACAGGAATCCTTAGCAATCAGCCCCAGCATTTT. Its translation: CASSPTGILSNQPQHF.

J is TRBJ1-1 and V is TRBV5-1; the D gene is possibly TRBD1 (5 bases). The CDR3 is 13 amino acids. V lost 7 bases, J lost 5 bases, and 15 bases lay in between. Germline V CDR1 and CDR2: SGHRS, YFSETQ. DNA of the CDR3: TGCGCCAGCGGAGGAAATGGGGGGACTGAAGCTTTCTTT. Its protein product is CASGGNGGTEAFF.

The CDR3 protein is CASSYATGTGELFF. CDR3 nucleotides: TGCGCCAGCAGCTACGCGACAGGTACCGGGGAGCTGTTTTTT. The chain employs TRBV5-1 and TRBJ2-2, with a possible D match to TRBD1 (6 bases). With 3 bases removed from V and 5 bases from J, the gap between germline ends came to 11 bases. Germline-derived CDR1 and CDR2 are SGHRS and YFSETQ. The CDR3 consists of 14 residues.

This chain connects TRBV6-4 to TRBJ2-1, with TRBD2 identical over 9 bases. CDR1 is MRHNA and CDR2 is SNTAGT in the germline V gene. This CDR3 is built from 16 residues. With 3 bases clipped from V and 3 bases from J, the junction kept 6 bases outside the gene matches. CDR3 nucleotides: TGTGCCAGCAGTGAAGAACGGACTAGCGTCTACAATGAGCAGTTCTTC. Amino acids: CASSEERTSVYNEQFF.

The chain employs TRBV7-9 and TRBJ2-5; D gene uncertain. Germline CDR1 and CDR2: SEHNR and FQNEAQ (reference sequence). This CDR3 contains 13 residues. The germline V and J ends were trimmed by 2 bases and 4 bases, with 8 bases remaining between them. The CDR3 bases are TGTGCCAGCAGCTTATCAGTGATAGAGACCCAGTACTTC. Translating gives CASSLSVIETQYF.

The V and J genes are TRBV13 and TRBJ1-1, with 9 bases fitting TRBD1. Looked up from germline, CDR1 is PRHDT and CDR2 is FYEKMQ (reference sequence). V lost 4 bases, J lost 1 base, and 4 bases stayed unmatched. This CDR3 spans 15 amino acids. The CDR3 sequence: CASSYVTGGNTEAFF. The CDR3 nucleotides are TGTGCCAGCAGCTATGTGACAGGGGGGAACACTGAAGCTTTCTTT.

The rearrangement uses TRBV5-8 and TRBJ1-1; 7 nucleotides align to TRBD1. Trimming cost V 0 bases and J 4 bases; bases outside gene matches: 6. CDR1 and CDR2 from the germline V gene are SGHTS and YDEGEE. The CDR3 runs 15 residues. This CDR3 reads CASSLENRGLTEAFF. For the CDR3, the DNA is TGTGCCAGCAGCTTGGAAAACAGGGGACTCACTGAAGCTTTCTTT.

The V gene is TRBV10-3, the J gene TRBJ1-4; the D is unclear. The CDR3 totals 15 residues. The V gene's germline CDR1 is ENHRY and CDR2 SYGVKD. Deletions cut 3 bases from V and 6 bases from J, with 14 bases between. The chain's CDR3 is CAISEGRLGDEKLFF. The CDR3 region has the DNA TGTGCCATCAGTGAAGGAAGGTTGGGAGATGAAAAACTGTTTTTT.

V usage is TRBV5-4 and J usage is TRBJ2-1, with 11 bases aligning to TRBD2. Trimming removed 4 bases from V and 6 bases from J; junction bases left unmatched: 3. The CDR3 sequence is 14 residues long. The germline CDR1 and CDR2 sequences are SGHNT and YYREEE (reference sequence). The CDR3 region has the DNA TGTGCCAGCAGCCTGGGACTAGCGGCCAATGAGCAGTTCTTC. Encoded protein: CASSLGLAANEQFF.

V usage is TRBV5-1 and J usage is TRBJ1-2, with D possibly matching TRBD1 (6 bases). CDR3 length equals 16 residues. The germline V gene encodes CDR1 SGHRS and CDR2 YFSETQ. Trimming removed 0 bases at V and 3 bases at J, with 15 bases between. The CDR3 is CASSLVMTGTHYGYTF. The CDR3 coding sequence is TGCGCCAGCAGCTTGGTTATGACAGGAACCCACTATGGCTACACCTTC.

V gene TRBV18 combines with J gene TRBJ2-1, with D perhaps TRBD1 (6 bases). V lost 2 bases, J lost 10 bases, and 9 bases lay in between. The V gene's germline CDR1 is KGHSH and CDR2 LQKENI. This CDR3 has 12 residues. CDR3 DNA sequence: TGTGCCAGCTCACCAACAGGGACCGAGCAGTTCTTC. This sequence encodes CASSPTGTEQFF. The full variable domain, completed using reference TRBV18 and TRBJ2-1, is NAGVMQNPRHLVRRRGQEARLRCSPMKGHSHVYWYRQLPEEGLKFMVYLQKENIIDESGMPKERFSAEFPKEGPSILRIQQVVRGDSAAYFCASSPTGTEQFFGPGTRLTVL.